Listed below are T cell receptor beta chains from one sample, sequenced in a study of OX40 agonist ivuxolimab in advanced cancers. Method: immunoSEQ multiplex PCR; TCRdb's copy keeps in-frame clones and lacks some. The repertoire has about 70,000 clones, 65% to 85% of them found once; the top ten carry 0.85% to 1.3%. The input for sequencing was CD4+ or CD8+ T cells sorted from blood, taken in a trial of the OX40 agonist ivuxolimab. Receptor source: an adult with an advanced solid tumor such as melanoma, head and neck, liver or kidney cancer. Both conserved end residues are part of each CDR3. A D gene is named only where the DNA matches it firmly. Size is omitted from some rows. Given values are once, few, many or a class for expanded clones.

J,D,size,V,CDR3,DNA
TRBJ1-1,NA,few,TRBV6-1,CASSHLEGTEAFF,TGTGCCAGCAGTCACCTCGAGGGGACTGAAGCTTTCTTT
TRBJ2-7,NA,NA,TRBV6-5,CASSSRPSLAHEQYF,TGTGCCAGCAGTTCCCGTCCCTCGTTGGCCCACGAGCAGTACTTC
TRBJ2-2,TRBD1,NA,TRBV5-1,CASSPRTGSTGELFF,TGCGCCAGCAGCCCACGGACAGGGAGCACCGGGGAGCTGTTTTTT
TRBJ1-3,TRBD1,NA,TRBV2,CASSPARDSRGNF,TGTGCCAGCAGTCCGGCACGGGACAGCCGTGGCAATTTT
TRBJ2-7,NA,NA,TRBV6-5,CASQGGVSWYF,TGTGCCAGCCAGGGCGGAGTCTCGTGGTACTTC
TRBJ2-7,TRBD1,NA,TRBV6-5,CASRTGSYEQYF,TGTGCCAGCAGGACAGGGTCGTACGAGCAGTACTTC
TRBJ2-7,NA,NA,TRBV5-1,CASSAGQPYEQYF,TGCGCCAGCAGCGCGGGACAGCCCTACGAGCAGTACTTC
TRBJ2-5,NA,NA,TRBV4-2,CASSQGTGQETQYF,TGTGCCAGCAGCCAAGGGACTGGCCAAGAGACCCAGTACTTC
TRBJ1-2,NA,NA,TRBV6-5,CASSPVRQAHGYTF,TGTGCCAGCAGTCCGGTTCGACAGGCACATGGCTACACCTTC
TRBJ2-3,TRBD1,NA,TRBV5-8,CASSLTGAGDTQYF,TGTGCCAGCAGCTTGACAGGGGCAGGGGATACGCAGTATTTT
TRBJ2-4,NA,NA,TRBV11-1,CASSHWGGAKNIQYF,TGTGCCAGCAGCCACTGGGGAGGAGCCAAAAACATTCAGTACTTC
TRBJ2-2,TRBD2,few,TRBV28,CASISAGVNTGELFF,TGTGCCAGCATCTCGGCGGGGGTGAACACCGGGGAGCTGTTTTTT
TRBJ2-2,TRBD2,NA,TRBV7-6,CASSLGTSGAPTGELFF,TGTGCCAGCAGCTTGGGGACTAGCGGGGCTCCCACCGGGGAGCTGTTTTTT
TRBJ2-3,NA,NA,TRBV30,CAWSVPPADTQYF,TGTGCCTGGAGTGTGCCCCCCGCAGATACGCAGTATTTT
TRBJ2-2,NA,NA,TRBV9,CASSPRIGKGFYTGELFF,TGTGCCAGCAGCCCGCGCATCGGGAAGGGGTTTTACACCGGGGAGCTGTTTTTT
TRBJ2-1,TRBD2,once,TRBV5-1,CASSLGLAGLNEQFF,TGCGCCAGCAGCTTGGGGCTAGCGGGGCTTAATGAGCAGTTCTTC
TRBJ1-1,NA,NA,TRBV19,CASTPGQPVFF,TGTGCCAGTACCCCTGGGCAGCCCGTGTTCTTT
TRBJ1-4,TRBD1,NA,TRBV25-1,CASSEDRGNEKLFF,TGTGCCAGCAGTGAGGACAGGGGGAATGAAAAACTGTTTTTT
TRBJ2-7,NA,NA,TRBV6-1,CASRMGSYEQYF,TGTGCCAGCAGGATGGGTTCCTACGAGCAGTACTTC
TRBJ2-7,NA,few,TRBV2,CASREARRSSYEQYF,TGTGCCAGCAGGGAGGCTCGACGATCCTCCTACGAGCAGTACTTC
TRBJ2-3,NA,NA,TRBV27,CASRHRFGASDTQYF,TGTGCCAGCCGTCATCGTTTCGGGGCGTCAGATACGCAGTATTTT
TRBJ2-7,TRBD1,few,TRBV6-6,CASSYDPGGGEQYF,TGTGCCAGCAGTTATGATCCAGGGGGCGGCGAGCAGTACTTC